A selection of T cell receptor beta chains follows, all from one sample in a study of blood T cell repertoires in COVID-19. Assay used: immunoSEQ multiplex PCR; TCRdb lists only in-frame clones, some missing. The sample lists about 260,000 clones, about 88% occurring once. Material for sequencing was PBMCs or T cells enriched from blood (not recorded which). The receptors shown here come from a woman in her fifties or sixties who had recovered from COVID-19. The CDR3 runs from the conserved cysteine through the conserved F or W. D genes are given only for firm matches. Rows give clone size only sometimes, using once, few, many, or a class for an expanded clone.

V	size	D	J	DNA	CDR3
TRBV5-6	-	TRBD1	TRBJ1-2	TGTGCCAGCAGCTGGACAGGGACTGGTGGCTACACCTTC	CASSWTGTGGYTF
TRBV7-2	-	TRBD1	TRBJ2-7	TGTGCCAGCATGAAGGGGGGGACAGGGAACTCCTACGAGCAGTACTTC	CASMKGGTGNSYEQYF
TRBV15	-	TRBD1	TRBJ2-6	TGTGCCACCAGCAGAGCCCCGGGACAGGGGGCGGCTGGGGCCAACGTCCTGACTTTC	CATSRAPGQGAAGANVLTF
TRBV2	once	TRBD1	TRBJ1-1	TGTGCCAGCAGTGAATGGGGGACAGGGGGGCGGGAAGCTTTCTTT	CASSEWGTGGREAFF
TRBV5-1	-	TRBD2	TRBJ2-3	TGCGCCAGCAGCTTGGCTTCGCGGGGGGGTTCAGATACGCAGTATTTT	CASSLASRGGSDTQYF
TRBV7-2	-	TRBD2	TRBJ2-7	TGTGCCAGCAGCTTAGTGGGACTTAGCGGGAGGGCTTCCTGGGAGCAGTACTTC	CASSLVGLSGRASWEQYF
TRBV19	-	TRBD2	TRBJ2-1	TGTGCCAGTAGTATAGAACCGGGACTAGCGGACAATGAGCAGTTCTTC	CASSIEPGLADNEQFF
TRBV4-1	-	TRBD2	TRBJ2-2	TGCGCCAGCAGCCAAATGGAGCCAGCGGGAGGCGGCACCGGGGAGCTGTTTTTT	CASSQMEPAGGGTGELFF
TRBV10-3	-	TRBD1	TRBJ2-7	TGTGCCATCAGTGAGAAGGGACAGGGACTCGGCGAGCAGTACTTC	CAISEKGQGLGEQYF
TRBV12-3/TRBV12-4	-	-	TRBJ2-5	TGTGCCAGCAGTTTGGGGAGAGAGACCCAGTACTTC	CASSLGRETQYF
TRBV11-2	-	-	TRBJ1-3	TGTGCCAGCAGCATGACAAACTCTGGAAACACCATATATTTT	CASSMTNSGNTIYF
TRBV18	-	TRBD1	TRBJ1-3	TGTGCCAGCTCAACCGGACAGGGAGGGAGAAACACCATATATTTT	CASSTGQGGRNTIYF
TRBV29-1	-	-	TRBJ2-7	TGCAGCGTTGATATAGGGGTCGGTAGCTCCTACGAGCAGTACTTC	CSVDIGVGSSYEQYF
TRBV28	few	-	TRBJ2-1	TGTGCCAGCAGTTTCAGGATTTCTGAGCAGTTCTTC	CASSFRISEQFF
TRBV6-5	-	TRBD1	TRBJ2-3	TGTGCCAGCAGAATGGACAGGGGAAACACAGATACGCAGTATTTT	CASRMDRGNTDTQYF
TRBV11-2	-	-	TRBJ1-3	TGTGCCAGCAGCTTCGGGGGGAGAGGGACTGGAAACACCATATATTTT	CASSFGGRGTGNTIYF
TRBV9	-	-	TRBJ1-3	TGTGCCAGCAGCGTATGGGGCACGTCTGGAAACACCATATATTTT	CASSVWGTSGNTIYF
TRBV7-7	-	-	TRBJ1-1	TGTGCTAGCAGCTTTTCCATGAACACTGAAGCTTTCTTT	CASSFSMNTEAFF